This record covers a single TCR beta chain. It lacks a known antigen. Qualities for individual bases were not recorded, and no much larger clone is one base off. The sample originates from a study of blood T cell repertoires in COVID-19 (TCRdb year 2020). Looking at the study overall: Samples covering the acute and convalescent phases of COVID-19 were provided by collaborators in the United States, Italy and Spain. The prospective study material was composed of cDNA or gDNA derived from T cells, B-cell-depleted T cells, or PBMCs. The dataset comprised deeply sampled blood TCRbeta repertoires from subjects exposed to, actively infected with, or recovered from COVID-19. The repertoires were made available in a free public database intended to serve as a resource for research on the immune response to SARS-CoV-2. Samples came from the ongoing ImmuneRACE study (first 160 participants) plus 1,254 subjects from 6 global collaborators. A de-identified subject ID, COVID-19 status, age in years and sex were almost always included in the sample metadata. Where available, HLA class I and class II types were obtained from metadata supplied by the sample provider rather than from assay-based typing. The study at large found these results: The quantity of clinical and demographic metadata differed by source and by participant and was supplied without curation.

In Seattle, one collaborating source enrolled patients while the infection was active and tracked those patients longitudinally over the course of disease. Each collaborating institution followed its own protocols to collect whole blood in K2EDTA tubes. For TCRbeta analysis, collaborator samples were shipped as frozen whole blood, as isolated PBMCs, or as DNA extracted from either sample type. From the germline V gene, CDR1 is SQVTM and CDR2 is ANQGSEA. V ends up 6 bases short and J 10 bases short, with an unmatched junction base count of 9. From cysteine to phenylalanine, the CDR3 is 12 amino acids long. Just the 36-base CDR3 DNA is kept, in frame starting at base 1. The immunoSEQ Assay, a bias-controlled multiplex PCR, was used to amplify TCRbeta CDR3 regions from genomic DNA. On the authors' methods: Within the assay, amplification of reference gene primers was used to estimate how many nucleated cells each sample contained. To quantify the absolute abundance of each unique TCRbeta CDR3 rearrangement, sequence reads were collapsed and filtered. Productive Simpson clonality was computed per sample as the square root of Simpson's diversity index over productive rearrangements. TCRdb took over this immuneACCESS table, retaining in-frame rearrangements with V and J assigned. Such tables are incomplete; in checked studies, under half of the missing clones stem from an unresolved V gene, and the remainder is unexplained. V and J calls and clone size come straight from that table; D and trimming were deduced from the DNA. This sample holds some 150,000 clones; roughly 83% were observed only once. The top ten constitute 9.5% to 13% of the sample.

Sequencing was carried out using peripheral blood. The chain links TRBV29-1 with TRBJ2-1, and TRBD2 matches 7 of the central bases. The origin of this receptor is a woman aged 55 to 70 with COVID-19, enrolled during active disease. The DNA is as follows: TGCAGCGTCGCCTCGATCGGGAGGGAGCAGTTCTTC. The translation is CSVASIGREQFF.